This record concerns one T cell receptor (beta chain) sequence. Generated by immunoSEQ multiplex PCR, the TCRdb table keeps only in-frame clones and is missing some. The data show over 85,000 clones, with 88% seen just once and roughly 4% held by the top ten. The data were obtained in a study of control samples from healthy donors and cancer patients. The specimen sequenced was PBMCs. This clonotype was sampled from a woman aged 55-75 years with lung cancer.

This chain's CDR3 is CASSFSGGFNNEQFF. The CDR3 nucleotides read TGTGCCAGCAGCTTTAGCGGGGGATTCAACAATGAGCAGTTCTTC. The J gene is TRBJ2-1, the V gene TRBV5-6, with 9 positions matching TRBD2. CDR1 and CDR2 (germline): SGHDT, YYEEEE. Unmatched junction bases numbered 5, after V lost 2 bases and J lost 5 bases. The CDR3 runs to 15 residues.